This T cell receptor (beta chain) derives from a study of identical twins. This clonotype was observed a handful of times. Its target is not known. Trimming took off 4 bases at V and 7 bases at J, with 20 bases between the two ends. Germline-derived CDR1 and CDR2 are SGHRS and YFSETQ. The CDR3 loop spans 16 amino acids. Study results and caveats: Cross-sectional statistics underpinned the conclusions; the same donors were not followed.

TCRdb used MiXCR to reprocess the 5' RACE reads, holding one entry per CDR3 protein. In the table there are around 340,000 distinct CDR3 sequences, roughly 9% of which are singletons. Input material: naive T cells sorted from blood. This chain connects TRBV5-1 to TRBJ1-4; no definite D call. The sequence was collected from a woman aged 45-65 years in good health. The CDR3 loop is CASSPVGGSRSEKLFF. CDR3 nucleotide sequence: TGCGCCAGCAGCCCGGTTGGAGGGTCAAGGTCTGAAAAACTGTTTTTT.